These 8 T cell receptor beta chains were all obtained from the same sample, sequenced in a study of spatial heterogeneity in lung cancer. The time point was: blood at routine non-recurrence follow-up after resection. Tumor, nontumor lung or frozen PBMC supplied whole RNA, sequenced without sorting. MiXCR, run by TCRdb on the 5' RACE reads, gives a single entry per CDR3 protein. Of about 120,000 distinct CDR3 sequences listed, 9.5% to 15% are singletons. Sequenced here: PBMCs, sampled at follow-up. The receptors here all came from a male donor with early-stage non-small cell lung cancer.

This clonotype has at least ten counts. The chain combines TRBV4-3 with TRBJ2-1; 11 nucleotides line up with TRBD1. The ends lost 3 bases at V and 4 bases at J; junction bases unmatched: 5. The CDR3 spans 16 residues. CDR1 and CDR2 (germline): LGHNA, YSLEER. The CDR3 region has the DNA TGCGCCAGCAGCCAGGGGACAGGGGGTTTGTACAATGAGCAGTTCTTC. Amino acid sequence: CASSQGTGGLYNEQFF.

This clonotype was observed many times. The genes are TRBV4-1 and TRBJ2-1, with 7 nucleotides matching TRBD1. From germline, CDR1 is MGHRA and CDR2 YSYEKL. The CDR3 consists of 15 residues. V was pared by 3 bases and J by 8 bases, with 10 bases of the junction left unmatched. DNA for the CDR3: TGCGCCAGCAGCCACCGGGACAGTAGTAGGGATGAGCAGTTCTTC. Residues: CASSHRDSSRDEQFF.

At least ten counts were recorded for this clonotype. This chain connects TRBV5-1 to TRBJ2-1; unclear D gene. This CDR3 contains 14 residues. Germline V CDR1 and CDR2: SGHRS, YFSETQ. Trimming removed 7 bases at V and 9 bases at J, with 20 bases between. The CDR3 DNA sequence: TGCGCCAGCTCCGACTCCGCCGCCCTGGGTGAGCAGTTCTTC. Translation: CASSDSAALGEQFF.

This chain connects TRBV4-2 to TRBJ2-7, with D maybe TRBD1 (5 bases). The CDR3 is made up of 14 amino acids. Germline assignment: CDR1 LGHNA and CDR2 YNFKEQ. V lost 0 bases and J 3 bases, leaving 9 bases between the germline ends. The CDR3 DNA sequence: TGTGCCAGCAGCCAAGACAGGGTATTCTACGAGCAGTACTTC. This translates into CASSQDRVFYEQYF.

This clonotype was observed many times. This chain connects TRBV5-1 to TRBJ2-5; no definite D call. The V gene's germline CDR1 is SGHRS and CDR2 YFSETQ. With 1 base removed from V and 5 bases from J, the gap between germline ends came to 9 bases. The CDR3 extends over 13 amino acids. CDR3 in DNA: TGCGCCAGCAGCTTGCCCAAATCGGAGACCCAGTACTTC. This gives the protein CASSLPKSETQYF.

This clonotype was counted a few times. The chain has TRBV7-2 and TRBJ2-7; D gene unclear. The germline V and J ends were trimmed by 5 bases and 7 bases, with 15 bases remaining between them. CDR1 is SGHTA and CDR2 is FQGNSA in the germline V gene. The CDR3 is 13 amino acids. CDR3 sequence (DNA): TGTGCCAGCAGCCCAAGGACCCTAGGGGAGCAGTACTTC. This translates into CASSPRTLGEQYF.

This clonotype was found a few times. CDR3 DNA sequence: TGTGCCAGCAGCCAAGAAGAGAGGGAAGCTTTCTTT. Translated: CASSQEEREAFF. The chain is built from TRBV3-1 and TRBJ1-1; D remains ambiguous. The CDR3 spans 12 residues. V lost 0 bases and J 8 bases, leaving 7 bases between the germline ends. The germline V gene has CDR1 LGHDT and CDR2 YNNKEL (reference sequence).

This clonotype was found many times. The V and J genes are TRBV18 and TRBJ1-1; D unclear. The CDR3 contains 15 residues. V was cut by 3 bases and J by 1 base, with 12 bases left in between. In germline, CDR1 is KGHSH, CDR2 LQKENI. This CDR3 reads CASSPRPRRNTEAFF. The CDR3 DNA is TGTGCCAGCTCACCTCGGCCCCGTCGGAACACTGAAGCTTTCTTT.